These T cell receptor beta chains were read from a single sample in a study of T-cell reconstitution after alpha-beta-depleted transplantation in children. TCRdb re-derived calls from the PCR reads in MiXCR, one entry per CDR3 protein. The sample holds about 420,000 distinct CDR3 sequences; around 16% are singletons and the top ten take roughly 27%. The sample was PBMCs, mostly from graft donor cells, taken 360 days after TCRalphabeta/CD19-depleted stem cell transplant. Receptors originate from a boy less than two years old who had a stem cell transplant for Wiskott-Aldrich syndrome, so the T cells may come from the graft donor. CDR3s include the opening cysteine and the closing phenylalanine or tryptophan. The D gene is left open where the match is weak. Clone sizes are given selectively: once, few, many, or a class where the clone is expanded.

V: TRBV6-1
D: .
J: TRBJ2-1
size: .
DNA: TGTGCCAGCAAGGGAGATTCAAGGGGGAATGAGCAGTTCTTC
CDR3: CASKGDSRGNEQFF

V: TRBV6-1
D: TRBD1
J: TRBJ2-7
size: .
DNA: TGTGCCAGCAGCTGGACAGGGAGATACGAGCAGTACTTC
CDR3: CASSWTGRYEQYF

V: TRBV3-1
D: .
J: TRBJ2-3
size: many
DNA: TGTGCCAGCAGCCAAGGATGGGGCACAGATACGCAGTATTTT
CDR3: CASSQGWGTDTQYF

V: TRBV11-3
D: .
J: TRBJ2-7
size: few
DNA: TGTGCCAGCAGCTTCCCGGGACATTTCCCCGACGAGCAGTACTTC
CDR3: CASSFPGHFPDEQYF

V: TRBV29-1
D: .
J: TRBJ1-2
size: .
DNA: TGCAGCGTTGGGGGACGTGTGGCTAACTATGGCTACACCTTC
CDR3: CSVGGRVANYGYTF

V: TRBV7-9
D: TRBD2
J: TRBJ2-4
size: .
DNA: TGTGCCAGCAGCTGGGGACTAGCGTGGGAAAACATTCAGTACTTC
CDR3: CASSWGLAWENIQYF

V: TRBV7-8
D: .
J: TRBJ2-1
size: few
DNA: TGTGCCAGCAGCTCAATACAACGCGGGCCGAGCTCCTACAATGAGCAGTTCTTC
CDR3: CASSSIQRGPSSYNEQFF

V: TRBV7-7
D: TRBD1
J: TRBJ2-7
size: .
DNA: TGTGCCAGCAGCGAAGACAGGGGCGACGAGCAGTACTTC
CDR3: CASSEDRGDEQYF

V: TRBV2
D: TRBD1
J: TRBJ1-5
size: once
DNA: TGTGCCAGCAGTCGGACAGGGGTAAATAATCAGCCCCAGCATTTT
CDR3: CASSRTGVNNQPQHF

V: TRBV12-3/TRBV12-4
D: TRBD1
J: TRBJ1-1
size: .
DNA: TGTGCCAGCAGTTTTGGACAGGGGGTAAAGGCTTTCTTT
CDR3: CASSFGQGVKAFF

V: TRBV7-2
D: .
J: TRBJ1-2
size: .
DNA: TGTGCCAGCAGCCTCGCGGGTAGTGGCTACACCTTC
CDR3: CASSLAGSGYTF

V: TRBV27
D: .
J: TRBJ2-1
size: few
DNA: TGTGCCAGCAGATCCACTAAGTTCCAAGGCCAATACAATGAGCAGTTCTTC
CDR3: CASRSTKFQGQYNEQFF

V: TRBV10-3
D: TRBD2
J: TRBJ2-2
size: .
DNA: TGTGCCATCAGCCAAGCGGGGGGGAACACCGGGGAGCTGTTTTTT
CDR3: CAISQAGGNTGELFF

V: TRBV10-2
D: TRBD1
J: TRBJ1-2
size: few
DNA: TGCGCCAGCCGGGACAGTGCTAACTATGGCTACACCTTC
CDR3: CASRDSANYGYTF

V: TRBV27
D: TRBD1
J: TRBJ2-2
size: .
DNA: TGTGCCAGCAGTTTCTCATTCAGGGGGCGCGGGGAGCTGTTTTTT
CDR3: CASSFSFRGRGELFF

V: TRBV5-1
D: TRBD2
J: TRBJ2-1
size: .
DNA: TGCGCCAGCAGCCCCCAGACTAGCGGTACCAACAATGAGCAGTTCTTC
CDR3: CASSPQTSGTNNEQFF

V: TRBV7-8
D: .
J: TRBJ1-5
size: few
DNA: TGTGCCAGCAGCTCCGTCCGGGACGGATATAGCAATCAGCCCCAGCATTTT
CDR3: CASSSVRDGYSNQPQHF

V: TRBV10-3
D: .
J: TRBJ2-3
size: few
DNA: TGTGCCATCAGTGTTTCCGGGGGCGGAAGCACAGATACGCAGTATTTT
CDR3: CAISVSGGGSTDTQYF

V: TRBV4-1
D: .
J: TRBJ2-2
size: few
DNA: TGCGCCAGCAGCCAAGGTTTCCTCCTGGGGGGCGAGAACACCGGGGAGCTGTTTTTT
CDR3: CASSQGFLLGGENTGELFF

V: TRBV7-2
D: TRBD2
J: TRBJ2-2
size: .
DNA: TGTGCCAGCAGCTTAATCGCGGGGGGACACACCGGGGAGCTGTTTTTT
CDR3: CASSLIAGGHTGELFF

V: TRBV3-1
D: TRBD2
J: TRBJ2-5
size: few
DNA: TGTGCCAGCAGCCAAGATCCCCTAGCGGGACCTAGGAAGACCCAGTACTTC
CDR3: CASSQDPLAGPRKTQYF

V: TRBV7-2
D: .
J: TRBJ2-1
size: .
DNA: TGTGCCAGCAGCTTAGGGGGCAGGGGAAACAATGAGCAGTTCTTC
CDR3: CASSLGGRGNNEQFF

V: TRBV5-1
D: .
J: TRBJ1-6
size: medium-sized
DNA: TGCGCCAGCAGCTTGGAGCCAGAAGGGGATTCACCCCTCCACTTT
CDR3: CASSLEPEGDSPLHF

V: TRBV5-1
D: .
J: TRBJ2-7
size: few
DNA: TGCGCCAGCAGCTTGACACTCGACGAGCAGTACTTC
CDR3: CASSLTLDEQYF

V: TRBV5-1
D: .
J: TRBJ2-3
size: few
DNA: TGCGCCAGCAGCTCTCGGATAGATACGCAGTATTTT
CDR3: CASSSRIDTQYF

V: TRBV6-5
D: TRBD2
J: TRBJ2-5
size: .
DNA: TGTGCCAGCAGTTCCTGGGGGTTAGCGGGGGGGCCGGATGAGACCCAGTACTTC
CDR3: CASSSWGLAGGPDETQYF

V: TRBV18
D: TRBD1
J: TRBJ2-7
size: .
DNA: TGTGCCAGCTCACCCCGGGACAGGGGACCCTACGAGCAGTACTTC
CDR3: CASSPRDRGPYEQYF

V: TRBV20-1
D: .
J: TRBJ2-7
size: .
DNA: TGCAGTGCCCTTGGCAGTCCTCTTTCCTACGAGCAGTACTTC
CDR3: CSALGSPLSYEQYF

V: TRBV5-1
D: TRBD2
J: TRBJ2-7
size: few
DNA: TGCGCCAGCAACCCGGGACTAGCGGGAGTCGAGCAGTACTTC
CDR3: CASNPGLAGVEQYF

V: TRBV6-5
D: .
J: TRBJ1-2
size: few
DNA: TGTGCCAGCAGCCCGATTGGGCAGGCTCCCACCTATGGCTACACCTTC
CDR3: CASSPIGQAPTYGYTF

V: TRBV29-1
D: .
J: TRBJ2-3
size: .
DNA: TGCAGCGTTGCCAGGGATACGCAGTATTTT
CDR3: CSVARDTQYF

V: TRBV2
D: TRBD1
J: TRBJ2-7
size: few
DNA: TGTGCCAGCAGACCGGGACAGGCTTCCTACGAGCAGTACTTC
CDR3: CASRPGQASYEQYF

V: TRBV6-1
D: .
J: TRBJ1-4
size: .
DNA: TGTGCCAGCAGTCCCAGGAGTTCGGATGAAAAACTGTTTTTT
CDR3: CASSPRSSDEKLFF

V: TRBV28
D: TRBD1
J: TRBJ2-7
size: few
DNA: TGTGCCAGCAGTTTATGGTCGGTATGGGGACAGGGTGATGGGGAGCAGTACTTC
CDR3: CASSLWSVWGQGDGEQYF

V: TRBV7-9
D: TRBD1
J: TRBJ2-5
size: few
DNA: TGTGCCAGCAGCCTAAGGTGGACAGGCGATGGTGGAAGGCCCCAGTACTTC
CDR3: CASSLRWTGDGGRPQYF

V: TRBV6-5
D: TRBD2
J: TRBJ2-2
size: .
DNA: TGTGCCAGCAGTTTCCGCCGTAGCGGGCGGGATACCGGGGAGCTGTTTTTT
CDR3: CASSFRRSGRDTGELFF

V: TRBV6-4
D: TRBD1
J: TRBJ2-1
size: .
DNA: TGTGCCAGCAGTGCCCGGGACAGTAAAAATGAGCAGTTCTTC
CDR3: CASSARDSKNEQFF

V: TRBV28
D: TRBD2
J: TRBJ2-1
size: few
DNA: TGTGCCAGCAAGGGAGGCGGGGGGTTCAATGAGCAGTTCTTC
CDR3: CASKGGGGFNEQFF

V: TRBV28
D: TRBD1
J: TRBJ2-5
size: many
DNA: TGTGCCAGCAGGCCAAACAGGGGGCTGGCGGAGACCCAGTACTTC
CDR3: CASRPNRGLAETQYF

V: TRBV20-1
D: .
J: TRBJ2-5
size: few
DNA: TGCAGTGCTAGGGTGTTCCCGGGACCTAAAGAGACCCAGTACTTC
CDR3: CSARVFPGPKETQYF

V: TRBV5-1
D: .
J: TRBJ2-2
size: few
DNA: TGCGCCAGCAGCGTGGCAGGGAGGCACACCGGGGAGCTGTTTTTT
CDR3: CASSVAGRHTGELFF

V: TRBV28
D: TRBD2
J: TRBJ2-3
size: .
DNA: TGTGCCAGCCAGATGACTAGCGGGGGCGGAGATACGCAGTATTTT
CDR3: CASQMTSGGGDTQYF

V: TRBV10-3
D: .
J: TRBJ2-7
size: few
DNA: TGTGCCATCTATAAGGGTGCCGGGGACGAGCAGTACTTC
CDR3: CAIYKGAGDEQYF

V: TRBV11-2
D: .
J: TRBJ2-7
size: few
DNA: TGTGCCAGCAGCTACCTCGAGAAGCAGTACTTC
CDR3: CASSYLEKQYF

V: TRBV12-3/TRBV12-4
D: .
J: TRBJ2-2
size: many
DNA: TGTGCCAGCAGTTTAGGAGATCGAAACACCGGGGAGCTGTTTTTT
CDR3: CASSLGDRNTGELFF

V: TRBV12-3/TRBV12-4
D: .
J: TRBJ2-2
size: many
DNA: TGTGCCAGCAGTCCGGTCAGACCCGGGGAGCTGTTTTTT
CDR3: CASSPVRPGELFF

V: TRBV7-7
D: TRBD1
J: TRBJ1-2
size: few
DNA: TGTGCCAGCAGCTTAGCCCAGAGGGGACAGGGTGGGATGCACACCTTC
CDR3: CASSLAQRGQGGMHTF

V: TRBV18
D: .
J: TRBJ1-2
size: .
DNA: TGTGCCAGCTCACCAACGGTCTATGGCTACACCTTC
CDR3: CASSPTVYGYTF

V: TRBV4-1
D: .
J: TRBJ2-2
size: .
DNA: TGCGCCAGCAGCCACCCCAGGGGCGGGGAGCTGTTTTTT
CDR3: CASSHPRGGELFF

V: TRBV7-9
D: TRBD2
J: TRBJ2-5
size: few
DNA: TGTGCCAGCAGCAGCTCTAGCGGGGGGAATAAAGAGACCCAGTACTTC
CDR3: CASSSSSGGNKETQYF

V: TRBV20-1
D: TRBD1
J: TRBJ2-7
size: .
DNA: TGCAGTGCTAGAGACCCCGGGACAGGGGGCAGATCCTACGAGCAGTACTTC
CDR3: CSARDPGTGGRSYEQYF

V: TRBV5-1
D: .
J: TRBJ2-2
size: .
DNA: TGCGCCAGCGGCTTTCGGGCAGCCGGGGAGCTGTTTTTT
CDR3: CASGFRAAGELFF